The 22 T cell receptor beta chains in this list originate from one sample, sequenced in a study of T cells in Graves' hyperthyroidism and ophthalmopathy. TCR beta CDR3 sequences were amplified from RNA transcripts. TCR CDR3 regions were first amplified by RT-PCR with HTBI primers. From the multiplex PCR reads, TCRdb called clonotypes with MiXCR, one entry per CDR3 protein. This table holds under 300,000 distinct CDR3 sequences, 12% to 15% found once. Sequenced sample: blood. These receptors were taken from a woman aged 45 to 65 with Graves' hyperthyroidism that later progressed to Graves' ophthalmopathy.

This clonotype has at least ten counts. V usage is TRBV5-1 and J usage is TRBJ1-1; 9 positions match TRBD1. Trimming removed 0 bases from V and 4 bases from J; junction bases left unmatched: 7. The CDR3 is 16 residues long. CDR1 and CDR2 (germline): SGHRS, YFSETQ. As DNA, the CDR3 is TGCGCCAGCAGCTTGGGAGGGACAGGGCGAGGCACTGAAGCTTTCTTT. It yields the protein CASSLGGTGRGTEAFF. Full variable domain (remainder filled in from reference TRBV5-1 and TRBJ1-1): KAGVTQTPRYLIKTRGQQVTLSCSPISGHRSVSWYQQTPGQGLQFLFEYFSETQRNKGNFPGRFSGRQFSNSRSEMNVSTLELGDSALYLCASSLGGTGRGTEAFFGQGTRLTVV.

This clonotype has ten or more counts. The chain recombines TRBV5-1 with TRBJ1-1; D might be TRBD1 (5 bases). Germline-derived CDR1 and CDR2 are SGHRS and YFSETQ. The V and J ends lost 0 bases and 6 bases respectively, with 9 bases between them. This CDR3 has 13 residues. CDR3 sequence reads: CASSLVPGPEAFF. The CDR3, as DNA: TGCGCCAGCAGCTTGGTCCCAGGGCCTGAAGCTTTCTTT.

In DNA form, the CDR3 reads TGTGCCAGCAGCCGGGAACAGGGGAATTCACCCCTCCACTTT. Its translation: CASSREQGNSPLHF. The rearrangement joins TRBV7-3 to TRBJ1-6, with 7 bases aligning to TRBD1. V trimming: 5 bases; J trimming: 7 bases; junction bases outside the gene matches: 5. This CDR3 has 14 amino acids. Germline CDR1 and CDR2: SGHTA and FQGTGA.

V usage is TRBV11-2 and J usage is TRBJ2-1; tentatively, D is TRBD2 (6 bases). The CDR3 sequence is 15 residues long. V was trimmed by 5 bases and J by 2 bases, leaving 13 bases between them. Germline CDR1 reads SGHAT; CDR2 reads FQNNGV. In DNA form, the CDR3 reads TGTGCCAGCAGCCTTCGGGAGAACCCCTACAATGAGCAGTTCTTC. Amino acid sequence: CASSLRENPYNEQFF.

This clonotype was observed at least ten times. The chain recombines TRBV20-1 with TRBJ2-7; 7 bases line up with TRBD1. Germline CDR1 and CDR2: DFQATT and SNEGSKA (reference sequence). V lost 7 bases, J lost 1 base, and 10 bases stayed unmatched. This CDR3 comprises 14 residues. The CDR3 spells CSVYRGRKSYEQYF. The CDR3 DNA is TGCAGTGTTTACAGGGGCCGAAAATCCTACGAGCAGTACTTC.

This clonotype occurred many times. The V call is TRBV30, the J call TRBJ2-5; 8 bases align to TRBD2. Germline V gene lookup returns CDR1 GTSNPN and CDR2 SVGIG (reference sequence). The CDR3 spans 12 residues. J gave up 5 bases and V 5 bases, and 4 bases lay outside the gene matches. The CDR3 is CAWATSEETQYF. The DNA of the CDR3 is TGTGCCTGGGCGACTAGCGAGGAGACCCAGTACTTC.

Remarks on this clonotype: A read error may explain this, as a much larger clone is one base away. The rearrangement links TRBV28 to TRBJ1-2; D may be TRBD1 (6 bases). V lost 5 bases, J lost 4 bases, and 11 bases lay in between. Germline CDR1 is MDHEN and CDR2 is SYDVKM. The CDR3 has 13 amino acids. CDR3 bases: TGTGCCAGCAGTATCCCAGGGGTCTATGGCTACACCTTC. The encoded protein is CASSIPGVYGYTF.

This clonotype showed up just a few times. The J gene is TRBJ2-2, the V gene TRBV5-1; 9 bases map to TRBD2. J was trimmed by 5 bases and V by 2 bases; bases with no gene match: 4. The CDR3 length is 15 residues. CDR1 is SGHRS, CDR2 YFSETQ, per germline. The CDR3 sequence is CASSLLTSGTGELFF. The DNA for the CDR3 is TGCGCCAGCAGCTTATTAACTAGCGGGACCGGGGAGCTGTTTTTT.

The sample holds many counts of this clonotype. This rearrangement joins TRBV5-1 to TRBJ2-7; a possible D gene is TRBD2 (6 bases). From germline, CDR1 is SGHRS and CDR2 YFSETQ. The V end was cut by 7 bases, the J end by 2 bases, with 16 bases between. The CDR3 covers 14 residues. CDR3 amino acids: CASAGGRATYEQYF. In DNA, the CDR3 is TGCGCCAGCGCTGGAGGGAGAGCAACCTACGAGCAGTACTTC.

V and J are TRBV20-1 and TRBJ1-4; D might be TRBD1 (6 bases). CDR1 is DFQATT, CDR2 SNEGSKA, per germline (reference sequence). Trimming cost V 1 base and J 8 bases, with 17 bases left between them. CDR3 size: 15 residues. CDR3 in amino acids: CSARGGAGAWEKLFF. The CDR3 bases are TGCAGTGCTAGAGGGGGAGCAGGGGCCTGGGAAAAACTGTTTTTT.

The gene calls are TRBV20-1 and TRBJ2-3; 7 bases align to TRBD2. Germline CDR1 and CDR2: DFQATT and SNEGSKA (reference sequence). V lost 3 bases to trimming and J lost 3 bases; unmatched junction nucleotides: 9. This CDR3 region has 15 residues. CDR3 bases: TGCAGTGCTAGCCCTGGGCGGGAGATAACAGATACGCAGTATTTT. As protein: CSASPGREITDTQYF.

This clonotype was observed many times. J is TRBJ1-2 and V is TRBV27, with TRBD1 as a possible D gene (6 bases). Germline CDR1 reads MNHEY; CDR2 reads SMNVEV (reference sequence). V lost 8 bases and J 0 bases, leaving 19 bases between the germline ends. This CDR3 is built from 16 residues. CDR3 residues: CASGPAGEEANYGYTF. The CDR3 nucleotides are TGTGCCAGCGGTCCCGCAGGGGAGGAAGCTAACTATGGCTACACCTTC.

This clonotype was detected many times. The chain recombines TRBV5-1 with TRBJ2-3; 16 nucleotides match TRBD2. V lost 4 bases and J lost 3; bases outside the gene matches: 2. This CDR3 region has 16 residues. CDR1 is SGHRS, CDR2 YFSETQ, per germline. CDR3 sequence reads: CASSQGLAGGTDTQYF. The CDR3 DNA is TGCGCCAGCAGCCAGGGACTAGCGGGAGGGACAGATACGCAGTATTTT.

There are many counts of this clonotype. The CDR3: CASSPYRDGLYEQYF. CDR3 nucleotides: TGTGCCAGCAGTCCTTACCGGGACGGCCTCTACGAGCAGTACTTC. The chain combines TRBV6-1 with TRBJ2-7; the D gene could be TRBD1 or TRBD2 (5 bases each). The CDR3 has 15 residues. Germline V CDR1 and CDR2: MNHNS, SASEGT. Trimming removed 5 bases from V and 3 bases from J, with 17 bases in between.

In this sample, this clonotype turned up many times. The V and J genes are TRBV6-1 and TRBJ2-3; D gene uncertain. V gave up 2 bases and J gave up 0 bases, with 9 bases separating them. The CDR3 spans 15 residues. CDR1 is MNHNS, CDR2 SASEGT, per germline. The CDR3, as DNA: TGTGCCAGCAGTGAAAACAGAGTTAGCACAGATACGCAGTATTTT. It codes for CASSENRVSTDTQYF.

This clonotype was recorded at least ten times. The chain carries TRBV3-1 and TRBJ2-1; 9 bases agree with TRBD2. The CDR3 has 16 residues. Germline V gene lookup returns CDR1 LGHDT and CDR2 YNNKEL (reference sequence). The J segment lost 9 bases and the V segment lost 3 bases, leaving 12 bases of the junction unmatched. CDR3 region: CASSHLAGVGGSEQFF. The CDR3, as DNA: TGTGCCAGCAGCCACTTAGCGGGAGTGGGGGGGAGTGAGCAGTTCTTC.

This clonotype has at least ten counts. The V and J genes are TRBV2 and TRBJ1-2, with no clear D. The CDR3 is 12 amino acids. Germline CDR1 reads SNHLY; CDR2 reads FYNNEI. V lost 10 bases, J lost 4 bases, and 13 bases lay in between. The CDR3 loop is CATKTDSYGYTF. CDR3 sequence (DNA): TGTGCCACCAAGACGGACTCCTATGGCTACACCTTC.

This clonotype was seen many times. V is TRBV7-8 and J is TRBJ1-1, with unresolved D. V lost 2 bases and J lost 1, with 8 bases in between. The CDR3 consists of 14 residues. From germline, CDR1 is SGHVS and CDR2 FQNEAQ. CDR3 loop: CASSLLGQNTEAFF. CDR3 DNA sequence: TGTGCCAGCAGCTTATTAGGGCAGAACACTGAAGCTTTCTTT.

This sequence joins TRBV9 and TRBJ2-5, with D possibly being TRBD1 (6 bases). The CDR3 runs to 15 residues. Germline V gives CDR1 SGDLS, CDR2 YYNGEE. V lost 5 bases to trimming and J lost 1 base, with 15 bases between them. The CDR3 DNA is TGTGCCAGCAGTAATACGGACAGTTCCCAAGAGACCCAGTACTTC. It specifies CASSNTDSSQETQYF.

This chain uses TRBV10-3 with TRBJ2-2; D unclear. The germline V and J ends were trimmed by 1 base and 6 bases, with 9 bases remaining between them. The CDR3 consists of 14 residues. Per the germline V gene, CDR1 is ENHRY and CDR2 is SYGVKD. CDR3 amino acids: CAISEFFGAGELFF. The CDR3 DNA follows: TGTGCCATCAGTGAGTTTTTTGGTGCCGGGGAGCTGTTTTTT.

The rearrangement uses TRBV10-3 and TRBJ2-2, with D unclear. The CDR3 is 14 residues long. The V and J ends lost 10 bases and 1 base respectively, with 13 bases between them. Germline V CDR1 and CDR2: ENHRY, SYGVKD. For the CDR3, the DNA is TGTGCCACCGGCCAGGCGGAGAACACCGGGGAGCTGTTTTTT. This translates into CATGQAENTGELFF.

The chain carries TRBV20-1 and TRBJ2-7; the D gene is possibly TRBD2 (5 bases). The CDR3 is made up of 11 amino acids. Between the trimmed V and J ends, which lost 3 bases and 5 bases, there was a span of 8 bases. Germline CDR1 and CDR2: DFQATT and SNEGSKA (reference sequence). This chain's CDR3 is CSARPGDEQYF. The CDR3 DNA reads as TGCAGTGCTAGGCCCGGGGACGAGCAGTACTTC.